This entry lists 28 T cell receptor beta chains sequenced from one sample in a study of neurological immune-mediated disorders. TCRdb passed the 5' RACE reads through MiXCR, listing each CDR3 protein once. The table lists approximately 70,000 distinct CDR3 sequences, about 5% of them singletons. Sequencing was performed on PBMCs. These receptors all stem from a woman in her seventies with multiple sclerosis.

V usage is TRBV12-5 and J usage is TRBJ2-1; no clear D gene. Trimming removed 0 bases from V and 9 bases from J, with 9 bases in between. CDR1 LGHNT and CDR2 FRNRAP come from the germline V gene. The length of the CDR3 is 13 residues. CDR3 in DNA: TGTGCTAGTGGTTTGGTACGGCTTAGTGAGCAGTTCTTC. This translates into CASGLVRLSEQFF.

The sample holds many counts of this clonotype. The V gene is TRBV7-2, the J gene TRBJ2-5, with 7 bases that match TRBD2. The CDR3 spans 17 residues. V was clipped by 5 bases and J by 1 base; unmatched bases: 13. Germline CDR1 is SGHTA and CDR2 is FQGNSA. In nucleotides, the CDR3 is TGTGCCAGCAGCCCCGGGGGAGCGGGGCTGATCCAAGAGACCCAGTACTTC. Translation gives CASSPGGAGLIQETQYF.

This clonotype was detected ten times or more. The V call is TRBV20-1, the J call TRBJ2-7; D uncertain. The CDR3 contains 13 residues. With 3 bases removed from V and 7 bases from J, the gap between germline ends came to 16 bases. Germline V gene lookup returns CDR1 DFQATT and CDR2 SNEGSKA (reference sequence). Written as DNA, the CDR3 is TGCAGTGCTAGGGTAGCCGAAGCTAGGGAGCAGTACTTC. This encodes CSARVAEAREQYF.

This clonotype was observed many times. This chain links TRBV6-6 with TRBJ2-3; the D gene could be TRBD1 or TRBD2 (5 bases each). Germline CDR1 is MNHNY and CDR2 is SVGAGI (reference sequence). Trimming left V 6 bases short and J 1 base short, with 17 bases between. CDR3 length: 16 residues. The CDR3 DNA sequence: TGTGCCAGCAGCCCTGGGGGTTTTTCTCGCACAGATACGCAGTATTTT. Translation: CASSPGGFSRTDTQYF.

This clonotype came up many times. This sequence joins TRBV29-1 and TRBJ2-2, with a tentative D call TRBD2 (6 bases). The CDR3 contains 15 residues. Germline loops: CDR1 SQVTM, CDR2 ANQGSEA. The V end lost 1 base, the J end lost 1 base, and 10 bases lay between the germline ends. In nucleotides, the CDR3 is TGCAGCGTTGAAGGTCCGGGACTGAACACCGGGGAGCTGTTTTTT. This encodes CSVEGPGLNTGELFF.

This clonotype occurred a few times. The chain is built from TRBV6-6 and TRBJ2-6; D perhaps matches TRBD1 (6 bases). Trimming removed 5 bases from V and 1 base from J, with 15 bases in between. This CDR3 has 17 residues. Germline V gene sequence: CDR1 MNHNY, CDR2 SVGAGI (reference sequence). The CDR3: CASSDGQRQSGANVLTF. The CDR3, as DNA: TGTGCCAGCAGTGATGGACAGCGTCAATCTGGGGCCAACGTCCTGACTTTC.

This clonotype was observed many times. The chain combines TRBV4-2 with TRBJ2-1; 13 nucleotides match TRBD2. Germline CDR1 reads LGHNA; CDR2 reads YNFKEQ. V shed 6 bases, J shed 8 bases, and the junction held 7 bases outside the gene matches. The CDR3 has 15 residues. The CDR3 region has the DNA TGTGCCAGCAGGCCTCGGACTAGCGGGAGCTATGAGCAGTTCTTC. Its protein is CASRPRTSGSYEQFF.

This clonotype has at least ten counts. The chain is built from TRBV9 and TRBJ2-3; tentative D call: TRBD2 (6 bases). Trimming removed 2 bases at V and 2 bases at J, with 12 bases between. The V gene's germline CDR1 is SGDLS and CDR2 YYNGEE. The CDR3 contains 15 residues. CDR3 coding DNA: TGTGCCAGCAGCGTTAGGGACTCCACCACAGATACGCAGTATTTT. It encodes CASSVRDSTTDTQYF. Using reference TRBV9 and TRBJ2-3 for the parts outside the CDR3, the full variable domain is DSGVTQTPKHLITATGQRVTLRCSPRSGDLSVYWYQQSLDQGLQFLIQYYNGEERAKGNILERFSAQQFPDLHSELNLSSLELGDSALYFCASSVRDSTTDTQYFGPGTRLTVL.

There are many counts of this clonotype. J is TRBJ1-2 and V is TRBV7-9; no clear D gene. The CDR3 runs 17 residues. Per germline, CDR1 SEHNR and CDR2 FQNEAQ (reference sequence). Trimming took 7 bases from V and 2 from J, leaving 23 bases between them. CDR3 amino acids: CASMRGRGDTSNYGYTF. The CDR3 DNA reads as TGTGCCAGCATGCGAGGGAGAGGAGACACCTCGAACTATGGCTACACCTTC.

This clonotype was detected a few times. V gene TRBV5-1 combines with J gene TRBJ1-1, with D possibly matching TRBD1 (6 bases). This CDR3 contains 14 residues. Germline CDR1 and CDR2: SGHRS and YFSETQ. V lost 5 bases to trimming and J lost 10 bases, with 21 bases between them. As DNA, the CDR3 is TGCGCCAGCAGAAGAGCAGGGGCCCGAGGAGGAGCTTTCTTT. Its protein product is CASRRAGARGGAFF.

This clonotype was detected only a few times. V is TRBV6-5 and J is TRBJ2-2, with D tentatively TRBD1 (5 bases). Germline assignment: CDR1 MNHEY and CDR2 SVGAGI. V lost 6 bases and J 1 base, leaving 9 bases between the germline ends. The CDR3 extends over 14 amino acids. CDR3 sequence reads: CASSNRWNTGELFF. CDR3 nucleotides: TGTGCCAGCAGCAACAGGTGGAACACCGGGGAGCTGTTTTTT.

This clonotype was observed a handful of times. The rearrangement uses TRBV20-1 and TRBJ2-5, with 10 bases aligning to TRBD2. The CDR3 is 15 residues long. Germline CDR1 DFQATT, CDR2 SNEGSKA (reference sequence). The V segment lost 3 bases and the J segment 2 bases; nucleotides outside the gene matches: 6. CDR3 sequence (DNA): TGCAGTGCTAGTTCCCTAGCGGGGGAACAAGAGACCCAGTACTTC. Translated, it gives CSASSLAGEQETQYF.

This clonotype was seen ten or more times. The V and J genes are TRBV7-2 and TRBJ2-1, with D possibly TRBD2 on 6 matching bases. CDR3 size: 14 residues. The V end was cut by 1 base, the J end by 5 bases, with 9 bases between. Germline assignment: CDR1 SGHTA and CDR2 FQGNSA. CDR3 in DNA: TGTGCCAGCAGCTTAGTAGGCGGGAACAATGAGCAGTTCTTC. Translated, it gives CASSLVGGNNEQFF. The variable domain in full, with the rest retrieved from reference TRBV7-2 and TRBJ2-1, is GAGVSQSPSNKVTEKGKDVELRCDPISGHTALYWYRQSLGQGLEFLIYFQGNSAPDKSGLPSDRFSAERTGGSVSTLTIQRTQQEDSAVYLCASSLVGGNNEQFFGPGTRLTVL.

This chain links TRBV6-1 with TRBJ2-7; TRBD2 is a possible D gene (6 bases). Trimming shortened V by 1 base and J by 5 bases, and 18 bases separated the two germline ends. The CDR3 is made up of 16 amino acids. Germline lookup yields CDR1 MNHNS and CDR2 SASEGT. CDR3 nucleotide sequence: TGTGCCAGCAGTGAAGAAGGGTGGGGACTTAAACACGAGCAGTACTTC. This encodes CASSEEGWGLKHEQYF.

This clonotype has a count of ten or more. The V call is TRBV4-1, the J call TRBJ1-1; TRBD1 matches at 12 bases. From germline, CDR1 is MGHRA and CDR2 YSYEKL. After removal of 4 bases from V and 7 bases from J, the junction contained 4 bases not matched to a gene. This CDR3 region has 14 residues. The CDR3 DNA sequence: TGCGCCAGCAGCCTGGGACAGGGGGCAAGTGAAGCTTTCTTT. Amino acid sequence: CASSLGQGASEAFF.

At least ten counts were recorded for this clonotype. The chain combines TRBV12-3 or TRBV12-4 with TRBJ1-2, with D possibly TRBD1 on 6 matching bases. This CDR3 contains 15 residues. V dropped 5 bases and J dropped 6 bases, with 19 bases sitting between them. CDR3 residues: CASSPLGTPTNGYTF. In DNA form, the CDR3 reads TGTGCCAGCAGTCCCCTGGGGACACCAACTAATGGCTACACCTTC.

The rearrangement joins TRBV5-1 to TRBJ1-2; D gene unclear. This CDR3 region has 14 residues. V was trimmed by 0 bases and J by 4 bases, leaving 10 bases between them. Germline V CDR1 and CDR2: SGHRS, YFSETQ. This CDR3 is CASSLAAESYGYTF. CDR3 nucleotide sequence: TGCGCCAGCAGCTTGGCCGCAGAGAGCTATGGCTACACCTTC.

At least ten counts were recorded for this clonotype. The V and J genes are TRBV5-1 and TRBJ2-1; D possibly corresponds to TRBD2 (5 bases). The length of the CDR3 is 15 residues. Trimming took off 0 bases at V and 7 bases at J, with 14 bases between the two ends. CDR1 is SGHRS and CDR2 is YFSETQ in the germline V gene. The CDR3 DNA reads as TGCGCCAGCAGCTTGGACCCGGGTTCGGGAAATGAGCAGTTCTTC. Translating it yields CASSLDPGSGNEQFF.

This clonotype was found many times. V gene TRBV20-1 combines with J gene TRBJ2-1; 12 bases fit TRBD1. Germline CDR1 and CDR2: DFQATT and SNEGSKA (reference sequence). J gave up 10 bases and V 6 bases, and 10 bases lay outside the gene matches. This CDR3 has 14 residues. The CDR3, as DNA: TGCAGTGCCGGGACAGGGGGCAAATCAAAGGAGCAGTTCTTC. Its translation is CSAGTGGKSKEQFF.

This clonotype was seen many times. The CDR3 nucleotides are TGCAGCGGTCGGGGAAGCTCCTACAATGAGCAGTTCTTC. Its protein product is CSGRGSSYNEQFF. The chain carries TRBV29-1 and TRBJ2-1; possible D gene TRBD2, 5 bases. The V end was cut by 7 bases, the J end by 0 bases, with 10 bases between. The V gene's germline CDR1 is SQVTM and CDR2 ANQGSEA. This CDR3 is built from 13 residues.

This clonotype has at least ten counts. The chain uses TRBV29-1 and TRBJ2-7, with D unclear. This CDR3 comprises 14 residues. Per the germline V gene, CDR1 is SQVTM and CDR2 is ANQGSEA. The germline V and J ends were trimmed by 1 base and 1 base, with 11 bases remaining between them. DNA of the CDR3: TGCAGCGTTGAAGTCGGTGGGTATTCCTACGAGCAGTACTTC. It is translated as CSVEVGGYSYEQYF.

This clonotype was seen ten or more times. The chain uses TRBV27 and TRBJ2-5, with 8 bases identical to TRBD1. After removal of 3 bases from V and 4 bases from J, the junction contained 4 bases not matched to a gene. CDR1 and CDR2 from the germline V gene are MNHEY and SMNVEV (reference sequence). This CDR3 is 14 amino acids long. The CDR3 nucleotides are TGTGCCAGCAGTTTCGCAGGGGGCGCAGAGACCCAGTACTTC. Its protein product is CASSFAGGAETQYF.

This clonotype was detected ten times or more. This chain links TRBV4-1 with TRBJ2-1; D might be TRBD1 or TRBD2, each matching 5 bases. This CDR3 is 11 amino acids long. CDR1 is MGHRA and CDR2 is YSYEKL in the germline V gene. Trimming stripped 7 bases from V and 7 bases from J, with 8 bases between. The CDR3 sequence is CASMGENEQFF. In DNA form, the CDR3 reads TGCGCCAGCATGGGGGAAAATGAGCAGTTCTTC.

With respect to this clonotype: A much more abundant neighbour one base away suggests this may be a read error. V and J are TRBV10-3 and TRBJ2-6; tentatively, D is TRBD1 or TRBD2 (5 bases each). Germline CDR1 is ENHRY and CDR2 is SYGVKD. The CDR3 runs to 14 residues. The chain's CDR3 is CAIRSGLGAKVLTF. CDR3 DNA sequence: TGTGCCATCAGGTCCGGGCTCGGGGCCAAAGTCCTGACTTTC.

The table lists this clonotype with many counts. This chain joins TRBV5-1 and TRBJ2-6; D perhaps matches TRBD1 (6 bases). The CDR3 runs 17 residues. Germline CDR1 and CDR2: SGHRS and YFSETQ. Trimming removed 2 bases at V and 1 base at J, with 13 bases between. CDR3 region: CASSLIKQGSGANVLTF. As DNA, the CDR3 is TGCGCCAGCAGCTTAATAAAACAGGGTTCTGGGGCCAACGTCCTGACTTTC.

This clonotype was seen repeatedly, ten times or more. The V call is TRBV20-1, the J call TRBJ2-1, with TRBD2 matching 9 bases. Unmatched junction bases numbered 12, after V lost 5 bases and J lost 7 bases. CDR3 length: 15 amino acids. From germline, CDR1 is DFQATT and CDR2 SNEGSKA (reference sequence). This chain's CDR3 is CSALSIGLASNEQFF. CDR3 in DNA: TGCAGTGCTCTATCAATCGGACTAGCGTCTAATGAGCAGTTCTTC.

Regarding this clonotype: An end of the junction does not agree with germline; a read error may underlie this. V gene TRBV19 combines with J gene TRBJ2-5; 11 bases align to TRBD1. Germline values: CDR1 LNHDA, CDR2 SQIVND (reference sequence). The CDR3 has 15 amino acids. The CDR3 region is CSSSIGQGASYEQYF. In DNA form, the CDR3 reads TGTTCCAGTAGTATTGGACAGGGGGCCTCCTACGAGCAGTACTTT.

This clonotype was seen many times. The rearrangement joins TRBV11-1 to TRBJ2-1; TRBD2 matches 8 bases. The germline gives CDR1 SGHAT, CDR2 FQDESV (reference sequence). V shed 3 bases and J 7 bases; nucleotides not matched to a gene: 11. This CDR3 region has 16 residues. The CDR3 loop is CASSFSYGAGENEQFF. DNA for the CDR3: TGTGCCAGCAGCTTCTCGTACGGAGCGGGAGAGAATGAGCAGTTCTTC.